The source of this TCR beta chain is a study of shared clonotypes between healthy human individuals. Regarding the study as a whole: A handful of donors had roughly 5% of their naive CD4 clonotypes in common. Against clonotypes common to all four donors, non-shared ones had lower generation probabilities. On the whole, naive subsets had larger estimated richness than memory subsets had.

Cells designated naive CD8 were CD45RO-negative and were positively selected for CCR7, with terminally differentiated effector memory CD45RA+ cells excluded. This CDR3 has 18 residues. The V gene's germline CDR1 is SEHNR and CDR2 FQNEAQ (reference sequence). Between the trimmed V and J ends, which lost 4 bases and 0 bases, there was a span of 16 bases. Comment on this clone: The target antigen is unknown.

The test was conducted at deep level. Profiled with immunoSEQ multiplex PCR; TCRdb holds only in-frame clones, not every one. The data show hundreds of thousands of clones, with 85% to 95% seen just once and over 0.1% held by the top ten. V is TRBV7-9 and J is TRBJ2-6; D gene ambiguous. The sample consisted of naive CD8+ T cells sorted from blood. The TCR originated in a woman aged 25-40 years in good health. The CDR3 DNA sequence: TGTGCCAGCAGCTGGAACAAGGGCGCTAGCTCTGGGGCCAACGTCCTGACTTTC. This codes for CASSWNKGASSGANVLTF.